Listed below are T cell receptor beta chains from one sample, sequenced in a study of human T cells and chemical hapten exposure. TCRdb re-analysed the RACE reads in MiXCR, keeping a single row per CDR3 protein. The sample comprises about 68,000 distinct CDR3 sequences, approximately 10% of which are singletons, and 4.5% to 6.5% rests with the top ten. This material consisted of whole blood, taken in connection with sensitization to the hapten diphenylcyclopropenone (DPC). These receptors all stem from a woman in her 50s with alopecia areata. Some clones in this sample may be carry-over from other donors' samples. Each CDR3 is given with its conserved first and last residue. Fields, in order: D gene, V gene, J gene, clone size, CDR3 protein, CDR3 DNA. D genes are given only for firm matches. Where a row states a size, it is once, few, many or the class of an expanded clone; other rows omit it.

d_call: -
v_call: TRBV10-3
j_call: TRBJ2-1
clone_size: many
cdr3_aa: CAISESVLPDSAFF
cdr3_nt: TGTGCCATCAGCGAGTCGGTCCTCCCCGATTCTGCGTTCTTC

d_call: -
v_call: TRBV18
j_call: TRBJ2-5
clone_size: many
cdr3_aa: CASSPLYRSGGTSQETQYF
cdr3_nt: TGTGCCAGCTCACCTCTGTACCGAAGCGGTGGGACGAGCCAAGAGACCCAGTACTTC

d_call: TRBD1
v_call: TRBV27
j_call: TRBJ1-2
clone_size: few
cdr3_aa: CASSSPGQGIGYGYTF
cdr3_nt: TGTGCCAGCAGTTCCCCGGGACAGGGGATTGGCTATGGCTACACCTTC

d_call: TRBD1
v_call: TRBV2
j_call: TRBJ1-3
clone_size: many
cdr3_aa: CASSVTGGNTIYF
cdr3_nt: TGTGCCAGCAGCGTGACAGGGGGAAACACCATATATTTT

d_call: TRBD2
v_call: TRBV11-2
j_call: TRBJ2-5
clone_size: many
cdr3_aa: CATKRLAGDQETQYF
cdr3_nt: TGTGCCACCAAACGACTAGCGGGGGACCAAGAGACCCAGTACTTC

d_call: TRBD2
v_call: TRBV6-6
j_call: TRBJ2-1
clone_size: few
cdr3_aa: CASSGAGVAYNEQFF
cdr3_nt: TGTGCCAGCAGTGGGGCGGGAGTTGCCTACAATGAGCAGTTCTTC

d_call: -
v_call: TRBV3-1
j_call: TRBJ1-5
clone_size: many
cdr3_aa: CASSQDRGPNQPQHF
cdr3_nt: TGTGCCAGCAGCCAAGATCGGGGACCCAATCAGCCCCAGCATTTT

d_call: -
v_call: TRBV7-2
j_call: TRBJ1-1
clone_size: -
cdr3_aa: CASSVVPAGRSEAFF
cdr3_nt: TGTGCCAGCAGCGTAGTTCCGGCAGGGAGGTCTGAAGCTTTCTTT

d_call: -
v_call: TRBV7-2
j_call: TRBJ2-7
clone_size: many
cdr3_aa: CASSLGTSRNEQYF
cdr3_nt: TGTGCCAGCAGCTTAGGGACATCTAGAAACGAGCAGTACTTC

d_call: TRBD1
v_call: TRBV5-4
j_call: TRBJ2-7
clone_size: few
cdr3_aa: CASSLGDRNRNEQYF
cdr3_nt: TGTGCCAGCAGCTTGGGGGACAGGAATAGGAACGAGCAGTACTTC

d_call: TRBD2
v_call: TRBV11-3
j_call: TRBJ2-3
clone_size: few
cdr3_aa: CASSLGAGSRSDTQYF
cdr3_nt: TGTGCCAGCAGCTTAGGAGCGGGGAGCCGTTCAGATACGCAGTATTTT

d_call: -
v_call: TRBV29-1
j_call: TRBJ2-5
clone_size: -
cdr3_aa: CSVDLAGTTQYF
cdr3_nt: TGCAGCGTTGATTTGGCTGGGACTACCCAGTACTTC

d_call: -
v_call: TRBV18
j_call: TRBJ1-1
clone_size: -
cdr3_aa: CASSPNESATEAFF
cdr3_nt: TGTGCCAGCTCACCAAATGAGAGTGCCACTGAAGCTTTCTTT

d_call: -
v_call: TRBV29-1
j_call: TRBJ1-1
clone_size: few
cdr3_aa: CSVPLQLNTEAFF
cdr3_nt: TGCAGCGTTCCCCTACAGTTGAACACTGAAGCTTTCTTT

d_call: -
v_call: TRBV2
j_call: TRBJ2-7
clone_size: many
cdr3_aa: CASKAGAATYEQYF
cdr3_nt: TGTGCCAGCAAGGCGGGGGCCGCTACCTACGAGCAGTACTTC

d_call: -
v_call: TRBV29-1
j_call: TRBJ2-2
clone_size: many
cdr3_aa: CSVIQGIGELFF
cdr3_nt: TGCAGCGTCATACAGGGAATCGGGGAGCTGTTTTTT

d_call: -
v_call: TRBV3-1
j_call: TRBJ1-6
clone_size: -
cdr3_aa: CASSQGVSPLHF
cdr3_nt: TGTGCCAGCAGCCAAGGAGTCTCACCCCTCCACTTT

d_call: TRBD2
v_call: TRBV20-1
j_call: TRBJ2-3
clone_size: -
cdr3_aa: CSARDPLAGGPRTDTQYF
cdr3_nt: TGCAGTGCTAGAGATCCCCTAGCGGGAGGGCCTAGAACAGATACGCAGTATTTT

d_call: -
v_call: TRBV29-1
j_call: TRBJ2-2
clone_size: many
cdr3_aa: CSAGADTGELFF
cdr3_nt: TGCAGCGCGGGGGCTGACACCGGGGAGCTGTTTTTT

d_call: -
v_call: TRBV18
j_call: TRBJ1-3
clone_size: many
cdr3_aa: CASSPPGGSGNTIYF
cdr3_nt: TGTGCCAGCTCACCGCCAGGAGGGTCTGGAAACACCATATATTTT

d_call: TRBD2
v_call: TRBV9
j_call: TRBJ2-1
clone_size: few
cdr3_aa: CASSVLAGYNEQFF
cdr3_nt: TGTGCCAGCAGCGTCTTAGCGGGCTACAATGAGCAGTTCTTC

d_call: -
v_call: TRBV5-1
j_call: TRBJ1-5
clone_size: -
cdr3_aa: CASSWESNQPQHF
cdr3_nt: TGCGCCAGCAGCTGGGAGAGCAATCAGCCCCAGCATTTT

d_call: TRBD2
v_call: TRBV7-6
j_call: TRBJ2-3
clone_size: many
cdr3_aa: CASSISSGGTQYF
cdr3_nt: TGTGCCAGCAGCATTTCTAGCGGGGGGACGCAGTATTTT

d_call: -
v_call: TRBV27
j_call: TRBJ1-1
clone_size: -
cdr3_aa: CASSLSRQLLYTEAFF
cdr3_nt: TGTGCCAGCAGTTTATCGAGACAGCTCCTGTACACTGAAGCTTTCTTT

d_call: TRBD2
v_call: TRBV7-8
j_call: TRBJ2-5
clone_size: many
cdr3_aa: CASSFTSVQETQYF
cdr3_nt: TGTGCCAGCAGCTTCACTAGCGTCCAAGAGACCCAGTACTTC

d_call: -
v_call: TRBV6-2/TRBV6-3
j_call: TRBJ1-5
clone_size: many
cdr3_aa: CASSYKSGGAGNQPQHF
cdr3_nt: TGTGCCAGCAGTTATAAGTCGGGCGGGGCAGGGAATCAGCCCCAGCATTTT

d_call: TRBD2
v_call: TRBV7-8
j_call: TRBJ2-7
clone_size: many
cdr3_aa: CASSLTSGGSYEQYF
cdr3_nt: TGTGCCAGCAGCTTAACTAGCGGGGGTTCCTACGAGCAGTACTTC

d_call: TRBD2
v_call: TRBV29-1
j_call: TRBJ2-7
clone_size: -
cdr3_aa: CSVGGGTSGRAYEQYF
cdr3_nt: TGCAGCGTTGGAGGGGGGACTAGCGGGAGGGCCTACGAGCAGTACTTC

d_call: -
v_call: TRBV7-6
j_call: TRBJ2-2
clone_size: many
cdr3_aa: CASTAPLGGNTGELFF
cdr3_nt: TGTGCCAGCACCGCTCCCTTAGGGGGGAACACCGGGGAGCTGTTTTTT

d_call: TRBD1
v_call: TRBV6-2/TRBV6-3
j_call: TRBJ2-7
clone_size: -
cdr3_aa: CASSPFTGTGNEQYF
cdr3_nt: TGTGCCAGCAGTCCCTTCACCGGGACAGGGAACGAGCAGTACTTC

d_call: TRBD1
v_call: TRBV6-6
j_call: TRBJ2-7
clone_size: many
cdr3_aa: CASSYPVSPGQGSEQYF
cdr3_nt: TGTGCCAGCAGTTACCCTGTGTCACCGGGACAGGGGTCCGAGCAGTACTTC

d_call: TRBD2
v_call: TRBV4-2
j_call: TRBJ2-5
clone_size: few
cdr3_aa: CASSQVGAGGLTYQETQYF
cdr3_nt: TGTGCCAGCAGCCAAGTCGGAGCGGGGGGCTTAACTTACCAAGAGACCCAGTACTTC

d_call: -
v_call: TRBV27
j_call: TRBJ2-2
clone_size: many
cdr3_aa: CASSSHGTNTGELFF
cdr3_nt: TGTGCCAGCAGTTCCCATGGGACGAACACCGGGGAGCTGTTTTTT

d_call: -
v_call: TRBV25-1
j_call: TRBJ2-3
clone_size: -
cdr3_aa: CASSEYQDTQYF
cdr3_nt: TGTGCCAGCAGTGAATATCAAGATACGCAGTATTTT

d_call: -
v_call: TRBV6-1
j_call: TRBJ1-5
clone_size: few
cdr3_aa: CASSEYGGNQPQHF
cdr3_nt: TGTGCCAGCAGTGAATATGGGGGGAATCAGCCCCAGCATTTT

d_call: TRBD2
v_call: TRBV7-2
j_call: TRBJ2-3
clone_size: many
cdr3_aa: CASSLGLAGDSDTQYF
cdr3_nt: TGTGCCAGCAGCTTAGGACTAGCGGGAGACTCAGATACGCAGTATTTT

d_call: -
v_call: TRBV3-2
j_call: TRBJ2-7
clone_size: -
cdr3_aa: CASSRKDGRLAASRQYF
cdr3_nt: TGTGCCAGCAGCCGGAAAGACGGTCGTCTAGCGGCAAGCCGGCAGTACTTC

d_call: TRBD1
v_call: TRBV28
j_call: TRBJ2-3
clone_size: few
cdr3_aa: CASSLHRGRDTQYF
cdr3_nt: TGTGCCAGCAGTTTACACAGGGGAAGAGATACGCAGTATTTT

d_call: TRBD2
v_call: TRBV2
j_call: TRBJ2-3
clone_size: few
cdr3_aa: CASSESKASGGSTDTQYF
cdr3_nt: TGTGCCAGCAGTGAAAGTAAGGCTAGCGGGGGATCCACAGATACGCAGTATTTT

d_call: -
v_call: TRBV2
j_call: TRBJ2-1
clone_size: -
cdr3_aa: CARSGPGMNEQFF
cdr3_nt: TGTGCCAGGAGCGGACCGGGTATGAATGAGCAGTTCTTC

d_call: -
v_call: TRBV18
j_call: TRBJ2-3
clone_size: many
cdr3_aa: CASSIRTYFRSTDTQYF
cdr3_nt: TGTGCCAGCTCAATCAGGACCTACTTTCGTAGCACAGATACGCAGTATTTT

d_call: -
v_call: TRBV7-2
j_call: TRBJ2-2
clone_size: many
cdr3_aa: CASRRGSNTGELFF
cdr3_nt: TGTGCCAGCCGCCGCGGATCAAACACCGGGGAGCTGTTTTTT

d_call: TRBD1
v_call: TRBV12-3/TRBV12-4
j_call: TRBJ1-1
clone_size: many
cdr3_aa: CASSPFSGGSEAFF
cdr3_nt: TGTGCCAGCAGTCCATTTTCAGGGGGATCCGAAGCTTTCTTT

d_call: -
v_call: TRBV5-4
j_call: TRBJ2-2
clone_size: -
cdr3_aa: CASWTTNTGELFF
cdr3_nt: TGTGCCAGCTGGACAACGAACACCGGGGAGCTGTTTTTT

d_call: -
v_call: TRBV28
j_call: TRBJ1-5
clone_size: many
cdr3_aa: CASSFLPSNQPQHF
cdr3_nt: TGTGCCAGCAGTTTCCTCCCCTCTAATCAGCCCCAGCATTTT

d_call: TRBD1
v_call: TRBV3-1
j_call: TRBJ2-3
clone_size: few
cdr3_aa: CASSQDYQGQGWDTQYF
cdr3_nt: TGTGCCAGCAGCCAAGATTACCAAGGACAGGGGTGGGATACGCAGTATTTT

d_call: -
v_call: TRBV20-1
j_call: TRBJ1-1
clone_size: -
cdr3_aa: CSAQGGTPGTEAFF
cdr3_nt: TGCAGTGCCCAAGGTGGGACACCCGGAACTGAAGCTTTCTTT

d_call: TRBD1
v_call: TRBV29-1
j_call: TRBJ2-2
clone_size: many
cdr3_aa: CSVRDRANTGELFF
cdr3_nt: TGCAGCGTCCGGGACAGGGCCAACACCGGGGAGCTGTTTTTT

d_call: -
v_call: TRBV7-2
j_call: TRBJ2-7
clone_size: -
cdr3_aa: CASSSIFHEQYF
cdr3_nt: TGTGCCAGCAGCTCCATTTTCCACGAGCAGTACTTC

d_call: TRBD2
v_call: TRBV6-6
j_call: TRBJ2-7
clone_size: many
cdr3_aa: CASSYSPSGSYEQYF
cdr3_nt: TGTGCCAGCAGTTACTCCCCTAGCGGCTCCTACGAGCAGTACTTC

d_call: -
v_call: TRBV28
j_call: TRBJ2-2
clone_size: -
cdr3_aa: CASSLGGTTGELFF
cdr3_nt: TGTGCCAGCAGTTTAGGGGGTACCACCGGGGAGCTGTTTTTT

d_call: -
v_call: TRBV27
j_call: TRBJ2-3
clone_size: few
cdr3_aa: CASSLGGGPTDTQYF
cdr3_nt: TGTGCCAGCAGTTTGGGGGGGGGCCCCACAGATACGCAGTATTTT